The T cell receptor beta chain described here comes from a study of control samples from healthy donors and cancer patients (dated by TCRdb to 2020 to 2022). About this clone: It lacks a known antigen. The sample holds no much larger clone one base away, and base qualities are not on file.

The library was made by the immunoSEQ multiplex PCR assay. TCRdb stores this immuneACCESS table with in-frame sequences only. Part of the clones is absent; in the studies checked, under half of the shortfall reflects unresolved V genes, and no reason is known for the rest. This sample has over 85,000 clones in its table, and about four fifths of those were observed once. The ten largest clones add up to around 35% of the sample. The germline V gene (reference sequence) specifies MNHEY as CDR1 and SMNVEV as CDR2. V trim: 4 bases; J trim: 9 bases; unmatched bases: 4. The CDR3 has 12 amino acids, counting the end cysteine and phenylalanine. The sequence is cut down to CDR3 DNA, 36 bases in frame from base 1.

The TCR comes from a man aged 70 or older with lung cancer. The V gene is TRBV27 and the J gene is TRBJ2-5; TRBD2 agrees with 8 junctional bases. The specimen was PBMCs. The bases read TGTGCCAGCAGTTCCCCCGGGAGGGCCCAGTACTTC. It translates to CASSSPGRAQYF.